This T cell receptor beta chain was recovered during a study of HIV-infected children after antiretroviral therapy interruption. Looking at the study overall: Most children had recorded EBV and CMV exposure. Interruption-arm sampling covered weeks 0, 12, interruption end (24 or 48), and about 3 years post-study. Weeks 0, 48 and 150 were sampled under continuous treatment.

Germline V gene sequence: CDR1 DFQATT, CDR2 SNEGSKA (reference sequence). The CDR3 length is 14 residues. Between the trimmed V and J ends, which lost 6 bases and 1 base, there was a span of 15 bases. Ten or more counts support this clonotype. RNA-based 3' RACE libraries used unique molecular identifiers. One entry per CDR3 protein results from TCRdb running MiXCR on the 3' RACE reads. The sample shows about 89,000 distinct CDR3 sequences, under 8% of them seen only once. The treatment here: PENTA 11 planned treatment interruption arm or continuous ART arm. Samples needed at least 5 million viable cryopreserved PBMCs.

Sequencing used CD45RA+ CD4+ T cells from PBMCs, pooled from several time points, obtained from a donor given antiretroviral therapy, either interrupted or continuous. The subset here: naive CD4+ CD45RA+ CD45RO- T cells. The chain combines TRBV20-1 with TRBJ2-5; the D call may be TRBD1 or TRBD2 (7 bases each). The clonotype comes from a pool of human donors with HIV. The DNA of the CDR3 is TGCAGTGCGGGGGGGCCAGGGGGCCAAGAGACCCAGTACTTC. Its translation is CSAGGPGGQETQYF.